This TCR beta chain was documented in a study of early T cells in non-severe SARS-CoV-2 infection. CDR1 SGHRS and CDR2 YFSETQ come from the germline V gene. Trimming cost V 5 bases and J 1 base, with 9 bases left between them. The CDR3 runs to 13 residues. TCRdb used MiXCR to reprocess the 5' RACE reads, holding one entry per CDR3 protein. The data contain some 61,000 distinct CDR3 sequences, over 10% of them singletons. This clonotype appeared many times. The clonotype comes from an adult who was a healthcare worker with PCR-confirmed SARS-CoV-2 infection or an uninfected control (not recorded which). The sequencing input was whole blood. This sequence joins TRBV5-1 and TRBJ2-5, with D perhaps matching TRBD2 (6 bases). The CDR3, as DNA: TGCGCCAGCAGACCGGGACTCCAAGAGACCCAGTACTTC. Its translation: CASRPGLQETQYF. Together with reference TRBV5-1 and TRBJ2-5, the CDR3 gives the full variable domain: KAGVTQTPRYLIKTRGQQVTLSCSPISGHRSVSWYQQTPGQGLQFLFEYFSETQRNKGNFPGRFSGRQFSNSRSEMNVSTLELGDSALYLCASRPGLQETQYFGPGTRLLVL.